The subject of this entry is one TCR beta chain. This record comes from a study of CD8 T cells in Susac syndrome. Reverse transcription of roughly 0.5 to 1 ug RNA was performed with random hexamers. Each CDR3 protein gets one entry after TCRdb re-called the immunoSEQ multiplex PCR reads with MiXCR. The sample shows around 160,000 distinct CDR3 sequences, 90% to 95% of them seen only once. CDR1 is SGHTA and CDR2 is FQGNSA in the germline V gene. The CDR3 spans 13 residues. Trimming pared 1 base from V and 8 bases from J, leaving 9 bases between. This chain uses TRBV7-2 with TRBJ1-5, with D possibly being TRBD1 (5 bases). Material for sequencing was CD4+ T cells from PBMCs. This receptor was identified in a human donor in good health. CDR3 sequence: CASSLVPREPQHF. CDR3 DNA sequence: TGTGCCAGCAGCTTAGTTCCCAGGGAGCCCCAGCATTTT.